One T cell receptor beta chain is described in this entry. J lost 2 bases, V lost 3 bases, and 8 bases had no gene match. Germline CDR1 SEHNR, CDR2 FQNEAQ (reference sequence). This CDR3 is built from 16 residues. The record originates from a study of blood T cell repertoires in COVID-19. Here immunoSEQ multiplex PCR was the method, and the copy in TCRdb shows in-frame clones only, minus some. The sample includes a few hundred thousand clones, roughly 86% of them seen just once. Material for sequencing was PBMCs or T cells enriched from blood (not recorded which). The source of this sequence is a woman aged 30 to 39 who had recovered from COVID-19. The chain has TRBV7-9 and TRBJ2-3; TRBD2 aligns across 7 bases. CDR3 sequence: CASSLIPSGYTDTQYF. CDR3 DNA sequence: TGTGCCAGCAGCTTGATCCCTAGCGGTTACACAGATACGCAGTATTTT.